The 27 T cell receptor beta chains below all came from one sample that was sequenced in a study of T cells in Graves' hyperthyroidism and ophthalmopathy (dated by TCRdb to between 2018 and 2020). Library construction relied on multiplex PCR. This sample was sequenced with an Illumina HiSeq 2000. TCR beta CDR3 regions were amplified from RNA transcripts. The first round of RT-PCR for the TCR CDR3 was performed with the HTBI primer set and the Qiagen OneStep RT-PCR kit. TCRdb reworked the public reads: Q25 trimming with fastp, MiXCR clone assembly, productive beta chains retained. Identical CDR3 proteins give one entry, which carries the most common genes and DNA. The sample table lists about 600,000 distinct CDR3 sequences, 12% to 15% of them with a count of one. The ten largest clones take up about 7% of the sample. Input material: blood. The origin of the receptors is a woman under 30 with Graves' ophthalmopathy.

The J gene is TRBJ2-1, the V gene TRBV3-1, with D possibly TRBD2 on 7 matching bases. Trimming stripped 1 base from V and 6 bases from J, with 16 bases between. Germline CDR1 reads LGHDT; CDR2 reads YNNKEL (reference sequence). The CDR3 runs 16 residues. The CDR3 protein is CASSQGTGRGLNEQFF. CDR3 in DNA: TGTGCCAGCAGCCAAGGAACAGGGAGGGGACTCAATGAGCAGTTCTTC.

This chain uses TRBV5-1 with TRBJ1-6, with D perhaps TRBD1 (6 bases). Germline lookup yields CDR1 SGHRS and CDR2 YFSETQ. V was pared by 4 bases and J by 6 bases, with 14 bases between. The CDR3 contains 15 residues. CDR3 residues: CASSVQGMGNSPLHF. CDR3 bases: TGCGCCAGCAGCGTACAGGGAATGGGTAATTCACCCCTCCACTTT.

The V gene is TRBV7-6, the J gene TRBJ2-7; unclear D gene. Trimming removed 2 bases at V and 3 bases at J, with 14 bases between. This CDR3 has 15 amino acids. CDR1 SGHVS and CDR2 FNYEAQ come from the germline V gene. As DNA, the CDR3 is TGTGCCAGCAGCTTAAGGACGGGTACATTCTACGAGCAGTACTTC. Protein sequence: CASSLRTGTFYEQYF. The whole variable domain, remainder taken from reference TRBV7-6 and TRBJ2-7, is GAGVSQSPRYKVTKRGQDVALRCDPISGHVSLYWYRQALGQGPEFLTYFNYEAQQDKSGLPNDRFSAERPEGSISTLTIQRTEQRDSAMYRCASSLRTGTFYEQYFGPGTRLTVT.

At least ten counts were recorded for this clonotype. This chain uses TRBV6-1 with TRBJ2-7; weak D call: TRBD1 (5 bases). V gave up 3 bases and J gave up 0 bases, with 9 bases separating them. Germline V gene data show CDR1 as MNHNS and CDR2 as SASEGT. The CDR3 length is 14 residues. The CDR3 protein is CASSEDTLSYEQYF. The CDR3 DNA reads TGTGCCAGCAGTGAGGACACGCTCTCCTACGAGCAGTACTTC.

This clonotype was observed at least ten times. This chain links TRBV6-5 with TRBJ2-3; 12 nucleotides align to TRBD2. The germline V gene has CDR1 MNHEY and CDR2 SVGAGI. CDR3 size: 15 residues. V lost 2 bases and J lost 6; bases outside the gene matches: 3. The CDR3 sequence: CASSYGLAGWDTQYF. In DNA, the CDR3 is TGTGCCAGCAGTTACGGACTAGCGGGATGGGATACGCAGTATTTT.

This clonotype was counted ten times or more. This rearrangement joins TRBV5-1 to TRBJ2-7; TRBD1 agrees at 8 bases. The CDR3 is 14 amino acids. CDR1 and CDR2 from the germline V gene are SGHRS and YFSETQ. V lost 2 bases, J lost 5 bases, and 6 bases stayed unmatched. CDR3 sequence: CASSLWTGSDEQYF. The CDR3 DNA is TGCGCCAGCAGCTTATGGACAGGGTCGGACGAGCAGTACTTC. The full variable domain, completed using reference TRBV5-1 and TRBJ2-7, is KAGVTQTPRYLIKTRGQQVTLSCSPISGHRSVSWYQQTPGQGLQFLFEYFSETQRNKGNFPGRFSGRQFSNSRSEMNVSTLELGDSALYLCASSLWTGSDEQYFGPGTRLTVT.

This clonotype was seen repeatedly, ten times or more. The rearrangement uses TRBV2 and TRBJ2-7; 7 nucleotides match TRBD1. The trim removed 7 bases at V and 2 bases at J, leaving 8 bases unmatched. Germline V lookup: CDR1 SNHLY, CDR2 FYNNEI. The CDR3 contains 14 residues. The CDR3 here is CASIPWDSPYEQYF. For the CDR3, the DNA is TGTGCCAGCATCCCGTGGGACAGTCCCTACGAGCAGTACTTC. Together with reference TRBV2 and TRBJ2-7, the CDR3 gives the full variable domain: EPEVTQTPSHQVTQMGQEVILRCVPISNHLYFYWYRQILGQKVEFLVSFYNNEISEKSEIFDDQFSVERPDGSNFTLKIRSTKLEDSAMYFCASIPWDSPYEQYFGPGTRLTVT.

This clonotype appeared a few times. V and J are TRBV20-1 and TRBJ2-7; 14 bases are shared with TRBD2. Germline V gene data show CDR1 as DFQATT and CDR2 as SNEGSKA (reference sequence). CDR3 length: 15 residues. Trimming took 3 bases from V and 5 from J; bases not matched to a gene: 6. The DNA of the CDR3 is TGCAGTGCTAGCGCCATGGGACTAGCGGGAGACGAGCAGTACTTC. Its protein is CSASAMGLAGDEQYF.

This clonotype came up many times. The chain recombines TRBV20-1 with TRBJ1-2, with a possible D match to TRBD1 (5 bases). This CDR3 comprises 13 residues. The germline V gene has CDR1 DFQATT and CDR2 SNEGSKA (reference sequence). V lost 5 bases and J 4 bases, leaving 14 bases between the germline ends. CDR3: CSALQEVVYGYTF. The CDR3 DNA is TGCAGTGCTTTACAGGAGGTGGTCTATGGCTACACCTTC.

This clonotype was observed many times. The chain carries TRBV2 and TRBJ2-7, with a weak D call TRBD1 (6 bases). Trimming pared 1 base from V and 4 bases from J, leaving 20 bases between. The germline V gene has CDR1 SNHLY and CDR2 FYNNEI. This CDR3 region has 17 residues. The CDR3 loop is CASSEDPNPGQDYEQYF. The CDR3 DNA reads as TGTGCCAGCAGTGAAGACCCGAACCCGGGACAAGATTACGAGCAGTACTTC.

This clonotype was counted many times. V usage is TRBV20-1 and J usage is TRBJ2-3, with D tentatively TRBD1 or TRBD2 (5 bases each). The germline V and J ends were trimmed by 0 bases and 2 bases, with 12 bases remaining between them. Germline V gene lookup returns CDR1 DFQATT and CDR2 SNEGSKA (reference sequence). This CDR3 is 15 amino acids long. In DNA, the CDR3 is TGCAGTGCTAGAGATTGGGGACGGCACACAGATACGCAGTATTTT. Protein product: CSARDWGRHTDTQYF.

The J gene is TRBJ2-7, the V gene TRBV29-1; D not resolved. The CDR3 runs 13 residues. The V end lost 4 bases, the J end lost 2 bases, and 12 bases lay between the germline ends. Germline V gene sequence: CDR1 SQVTM, CDR2 ANQGSEA. CDR3 in DNA: TGCAGCGTTGCGGGCCCAGCTCCCTACGAGCAGTACTTC. Its protein product is CSVAGPAPYEQYF.

This clonotype has ten or more counts. The gene calls are TRBV2 and TRBJ1-1, with D uncertain. The CDR3 consists of 11 residues. Trimming took 3 bases from V and 5 from J, leaving 4 bases between them. CDR1 is SNHLY, CDR2 FYNNEI, per germline. The CDR3 coding sequence is TGTGCCAGCAGTGAGAGGACTGAAGCTTTCTTT. Its protein is CASSERTEAFF.

In its sample, this clonotype was seen many times. This chain connects TRBV12-3 or TRBV12-4 to TRBJ2-1, with 11 bases matching TRBD2. Losses at the gene ends were 0 bases for V and 13 bases for J; bases not matched to a gene: 5. This CDR3 spans 14 amino acids. The CDR3 region is CASSLASGGGEQFF. In DNA, the CDR3 is TGTGCCAGCAGTTTAGCTAGCGGGGGGGGGGAACAGTTCTTC.

This CDR3 is CAWSEGGLSGNTIYF. CDR3 coding DNA: TGTGCCTGGAGTGAAGGCGGTCTCTCTGGAAACACCATATATTTT. The chain couples TRBV30 to TRBJ1-3; no reliable D call. Germline CDR1 is GTSNPN and CDR2 is SVGIG (reference sequence). The CDR3 spans 15 residues. Trimming removed 1 base from V and 0 bases from J, with 10 bases in between.

This clonotype was counted many times. This chain connects TRBV7-3 to TRBJ2-1; no reliable D call. V lost 3 bases, J lost 7 bases, and 10 bases lay in between. The CDR3 is 13 amino acids. The germline V gene encodes CDR1 SGHTA and CDR2 FQGTGA. CDR3 sequence: CASSLTTENEQFF. DNA for the CDR3: TGTGCCAGCAGCTTGACCACAGAGAATGAGCAGTTCTTC.

This clonotype occurred a few times. A read error may be the cause here, since a much bigger clone is one base away. This chain uses TRBV20-1 with TRBJ2-7; 7 nucleotides match TRBD1. This CDR3 contains 13 residues. V dropped 1 base and J dropped 0; count of bases not matched to a gene: 0. Per the germline V gene, CDR1 is DFQATT and CDR2 is SNEGSKA (reference sequence). Here the CDR3 reads CSARGDSSYEQYF. In nucleotides, the CDR3 is TGCAGTGCTAGAGGGGACAGCTCCTACGAGCAGTACTTC.

This clonotype was observed at least ten times. V is TRBV27 and J is TRBJ2-4; 7 positions agree with TRBD1. Per the germline V gene, CDR1 is MNHEY and CDR2 is SMNVEV (reference sequence). V dropped 4 bases and J dropped 4; count of bases not matched to a gene: 10. The CDR3 extends over 16 amino acids. The CDR3 coding sequence is TGTGCCAGCAGTTCCCGAAGGGACAGTATAAAAAACATTCAGTACTTC. Its translation: CASSSRRDSIKNIQYF.

The sample holds a few counts of this clonotype. The chain uses TRBV12-3 or TRBV12-4 and TRBJ1-5; D is unresolved. There are 16 residues in the CDR3. Trimming pared 6 bases from V and 7 bases from J, leaving 22 bases between. Here the CDR3 reads CASSTRWAGPKQPQHF. CDR3 nucleotides: TGTGCCAGCAGCACCCGATGGGCAGGACCCAAGCAGCCCCAGCATTTT.

The chain has TRBV4-2 and TRBJ2-7; D not certain. CDR1 and CDR2 from the germline V gene are LGHNA and YNFKEQ. The CDR3 is made up of 16 amino acids. V lost 5 bases, J lost 1 base, and 18 bases lay in between. The CDR3 nucleotides read TGTGCCAGCAGCGCCGACGTAGACACGGCATCCTACGAGCAGTACTTC. Amino acids: CASSADVDTASYEQYF.

There are many counts of this clonotype. The V and J genes are TRBV2 and TRBJ2-7, with TRBD2 matching over 14 bases. Trimming took 6 bases from V and 2 from J; bases not matched to a gene: 6. The CDR3 has 16 amino acids. Germline V gene lookup returns CDR1 SNHLY and CDR2 FYNNEI. This CDR3 is CASRTSGRAVPYEQYF. The CDR3 DNA reads TGTGCCAGCAGGACTAGCGGGAGGGCAGTCCCCTACGAGCAGTACTTC.

This clonotype was seen at least ten times. The genes are TRBV28 and TRBJ1-1, with D hard to call. V was cut by 5 bases and J by 3 bases, with 13 bases left in between. CDR3 length equals 14 residues. Germline CDR1 is MDHEN and CDR2 is SYDVKM. The CDR3 DNA is TGTGCCAGCAGTGCCGGACCGAGGGACACTGAAGCTTTCTTT. It specifies CASSAGPRDTEAFF.

This clonotype was counted many times. The rearrangement uses TRBV24-1 and TRBJ2-1; 7 nucleotides line up with TRBD2. The CDR3 extends over 16 amino acids. CDR1 is KGHDR and CDR2 is SFDVKD in the germline V gene. V was pared by 3 bases and J by 3 bases, with 7 bases of the junction left unmatched. The CDR3: CATSDGSGAYYNEQFF. For the CDR3, the DNA is TGTGCCACCAGTGATGGGAGCGGGGCTTACTACAATGAGCAGTTCTTC.

Many counts were recorded for this clonotype. This chain joins TRBV12-3 or TRBV12-4 and TRBJ2-7, with 10 bases fitting TRBD2. The V segment lost 2 bases and the J segment 7 bases; nucleotides outside the gene matches: 5. The CDR3 is made up of 14 amino acids. CDR3 amino acids: CASSLLAGADEQYF. The CDR3 DNA is TGTGCCAGCAGTTTACTAGCGGGAGCGGATGAGCAGTACTTC.

CDR3 bases: TGCGCCAGCAGCCTGACTAGCACCGAAAGCACAGATACGCAGTATTTT. Protein sequence: CASSLTSTESTDTQYF. The rearrangement links TRBV4-1 to TRBJ2-3; 7 bases fit TRBD2. The CDR3 loop spans 16 amino acids. Germline V gene sequence: CDR1 MGHRA, CDR2 YSYEKL. The V segment lost 4 bases and the J segment 0 bases; nucleotides outside the gene matches: 7.

This clonotype was detected ten times or more. The genes are TRBV11-2 and TRBJ2-3; 10 nucleotides match TRBD2. CDR1 is SGHAT and CDR2 is FQNNGV in the germline V gene. The trim removed 5 bases at V and 2 bases at J, leaving 4 bases unmatched. The CDR3 loop spans 15 amino acids. In nucleotides, the CDR3 is TGTGCCAGCAGCGTAGGACTAGCGGCCACAGATACGCAGTATTTT. Its translation is CASSVGLAATDTQYF.

This clonotype was detected a few times. The chain links TRBV25-1 to TRBJ2-1; 8 nucleotides line up with TRBD2. The CDR3 runs 16 residues. Germline values: CDR1 MGHDK, CDR2 SYGVNS. The V gene end was trimmed by 1 base and the J gene end by 7 bases; junction bases not matched to a gene: 9. The DNA of the CDR3 is TGTGCCAGCAGTGAATGGGGCGGGAGGTCGAGGAATGAGCAGTTCTTC. It is translated as CASSEWGGRSRNEQFF.